A single TCR beta chain is shown here with its context. The antigen remains undetermined. PCR amplification relied on 60 Vbeta primers (plus 13 Jbeta primers). The protocol was immunoSEQ multiplex PCR, while the TCRdb copy is restricted to in-frame clones and leaves out a portion. The data hold roughly 190,000 clones, with almost 80% observed a single time. This sample stems from a study of cytomegalovirus exposure and HLA in healthy donors. Study outcomes and limitations: Testing in vitro showed three CMV-associated chains specific for CMV antigens.

Germline CDR1 reads MGHDK; CDR2 reads SYGVNS. Trimming cost V 6 bases and J 5 bases, with 22 bases left between them. This CDR3 has 16 residues. Material: PBMCs. The receptor's source is a woman aged 18-29 years in good health and CMV-seronegative. The chain couples TRBV25-1 to TRBJ2-5; D is perhaps TRBD1 (6 bases). DNA for the CDR3: TGTGCCAGCAGCAAGCAGGGGACGAGCGTGCGGGAGACCCAGTACTTC. It translates to CASSKQGTSVRETQYF.